These 19 T cell receptor beta chains came from one sample sequenced in a study of OX40 agonist ivuxolimab in advanced cancers. Method: immunoSEQ multiplex PCR; TCRdb's copy keeps in-frame clones and lacks some. Of 15,000 to 20,000 clones in the sample, roughly 87% are singletons; the top ten hold about 25%. The sequencing used CD4+ or CD8+ T cells sorted from blood, collected in a trial of the OX40 agonist ivuxolimab. The receptors shown here come from an adult with an advanced solid tumor such as melanoma, head and neck, liver or kidney cancer.

A single count supports this clone. J is TRBJ2-7 and V is TRBV13; 7 bases line up with TRBD1. Germline CDR1 and CDR2: PRHDT and FYEKMQ (reference sequence). V gave up 5 bases and J gave up 3 bases; unmatched junction bases: 10. This CDR3 region has 15 residues. CDR3 nucleotide sequence: TGTGCCAGCAGCGCCCGGACAGGTGCAAACTACGAGCAGTACTTC. Translated, it gives CASSARTGANYEQYF. The whole variable domain, remainder taken from reference TRBV13 and TRBJ2-7, is AAGVIQSPRHLIKEKRETATLKCYPIPRHDTVYWYQQGPGQDPQFLISFYEKMQSDKGSIPDRFSAQQFSDYHSELNMSSLELGDSALYFCASSARTGANYEQYFGPGTRLTVT.

In its sample, this clone was seen once. The rearrangement joins TRBV11-1 to TRBJ2-2; D tentatively reads TRBD1 or TRBD2 (5 bases each). Between the trimmed V and J ends, which lost 5 bases and 4 bases, there was a span of 14 bases. Per germline, CDR1 SGHAT and CDR2 FQDESV (reference sequence). This CDR3 contains 15 residues. The CDR3 DNA follows: TGTGCCAGCAGCGTTAGTGGGGCGGGCACCGGGGAGCTGTTTTTT. Amino acids: CASSVSGAGTGELFF.

This chain connects TRBV28 to TRBJ2-7; weak D call: TRBD2 (6 bases). This CDR3 has 15 amino acids. The ends were cut back, 11 bases at V and 0 bases at J, with 20 bases in the middle. CDR1 is MDHEN, CDR2 SYDVKM, per germline. CDR3 region: CACLPLWGDSYEQYF. The CDR3 nucleotides are TGTGCCTGCCTCCCTTTATGGGGGGACTCCTACGAGCAGTACTTC. Drawing the rest from reference TRBV28 and TRBJ2-7, the complete variable domain is DVKVTQSSRYLVKRTGEKVFLECVQDMDHENMFWYRQDPGLGLRLIYFSYDVKMKEKGDIPEGYSVSREKKERFSLILESASTNQTSMYLCACLPLWGDSYEQYFGPGTRLTVT.

The chain uses TRBV5-1 and TRBJ2-7, with D unclear. Germline loops: CDR1 SGHRS, CDR2 YFSETQ. The CDR3 has 14 residues. V lost 0 bases and J lost 2, with 9 bases in between. The CDR3 loop reads CASSLEVFPYEQYF. The CDR3 coding sequence is TGCGCCAGCAGCTTGGAGGTCTTTCCCTACGAGCAGTACTTC.

This chain uses TRBV6-4 with TRBJ1-2; D ambiguous. Germline V lookup: CDR1 MRHNA, CDR2 SNTAGT. Trimming cost V 0 bases and J 2 bases, with 4 bases left between them. The CDR3 has 13 residues. The CDR3 reads CASSDSANYGYTF. The CDR3, as DNA: TGTGCCAGCAGTGACTCGGCCAACTATGGCTACACCTTC.

This clone was picked up a small number of times. The CDR3 DNA is TGTGCCAGCAGCTTCGGACAGGGATCCGTCGAGCAGTACTTC. Amino acids: CASSFGQGSVEQYF. The chain uses TRBV5-6 and TRBJ2-7, with 8 positions matching TRBD1. Unmatched junction bases numbered 7, after V lost 2 bases and J lost 6 bases. The length of the CDR3 is 14 residues. Germline CDR1 SGHDT, CDR2 YYEEEE.

The rearrangement joins TRBV27 to TRBJ2-1, with TRBD2 identical over 11 bases. From germline, CDR1 is MNHEY and CDR2 SMNVEV (reference sequence). The CDR3 contains 16 residues. The V and J ends lost 5 bases and 7 bases, in that order; junction bases with no gene match: 10. The chain's CDR3 is CASSGHLAGGENEQFF. Written as DNA, the CDR3 is TGTGCCAGCAGTGGACACCTAGCGGGGGGCGAGAATGAGCAGTTCTTC.

This rearrangement joins TRBV4-1 to TRBJ1-5; D gene ambiguous. Trimming removed 1 base at V and 0 bases at J, with 4 bases between. The germline V gene encodes CDR1 MGHRA and CDR2 YSYEKL. This CDR3 is built from 14 residues. The CDR3 bases are TGCGCCAGCAGCCAAGTGGGTAGCAATCAGCCCCAGCATTTT. This translates into CASSQVGSNQPQHF.

The sample holds one count of this clone. This rearrangement joins TRBV5-1 to TRBJ1-4; 7 nucleotides align to TRBD1. J was trimmed by 8 bases and V by 2 bases; bases with no gene match: 15. Germline V gene lookup returns CDR1 SGHRS and CDR2 YFSETQ. The CDR3 loop spans 17 amino acids. CDR3 sequence reads: CASSFYPLGTVEEKLFF. CDR3 bases: TGCGCCAGCAGCTTTTATCCCCTCGGGACAGTGGAAGAAAAACTGTTTTTT.

In DNA form, the CDR3 reads TGTGCCAGCAGCCGAGGTCAGGGGGCTTATGGCTACACCTTC. Translation gives CASSRGQGAYGYTF. The chain joins TRBV5-8 to TRBJ1-2, with 8 bases identical to TRBD1. The germline V gene encodes CDR1 SGHTS and CDR2 YDEGEE. The J segment lost 5 bases and the V segment lost 4 bases, leaving 7 bases of the junction unmatched. The CDR3 loop spans 14 amino acids.

The V call is TRBV2, the J call TRBJ2-5; D is unclear. Trimming pared 1 base from V and 2 bases from J, leaving 8 bases between. This CDR3 is 14 amino acids long. CDR1 is SNHLY, CDR2 FYNNEI, per germline. CDR3 DNA: TGTGCCAGCAGTGAAGAATGGGGACAAGAGACCCAGTACTTC. Amino acids: CASSEEWGQETQYF.

In its sample, this clone was seen a few times. The chain carries TRBV5-6 and TRBJ2-7; 13 bases align to TRBD2. Germline V gene data show CDR1 as SGHDT and CDR2 as YYEEEE. Trimming at V came to 3 bases and at J to 3 bases, leaving 12 bases not matched to a gene. This CDR3 contains 18 residues. The CDR3 DNA reads TGTGCCAGCAGCTCTACCGGGAGAGGGACTAGCGGGGACTACGAGCAGTACTTC. This encodes CASSSTGRGTSGDYEQYF.

The V gene is TRBV6-5, the J gene TRBJ1-2, with TRBD1 matching 7 bases. V was clipped by 2 bases and J by 4 bases; unmatched bases: 4. CDR1 MNHEY and CDR2 SVGAGI come from the germline V gene. CDR3 size: 14 residues. The CDR3 nucleotides read TGTGCCAGCAGTTACGGACAGGCATCCTATGGCTACACCTTC. Protein sequence: CASSYGQASYGYTF.

This chain links TRBV27 with TRBJ2-3; D is perhaps TRBD1 (5 bases). Between the trimmed V and J ends, which lost 2 bases and 1 base, there was a span of 10 bases. Germline V gene lookup returns CDR1 MNHEY and CDR2 SMNVEV (reference sequence). The CDR3 consists of 15 residues. This CDR3 is CASSLRGLGTDTQYF. The CDR3 coding sequence is TGTGCCAGCAGTTTAAGGGGTCTAGGCACAGATACGCAGTATTTT.

V gene TRBV5-6 combines with J gene TRBJ1-5; D not resolved. The germline V gene has CDR1 SGHDT and CDR2 YYEEEE. The CDR3 extends over 13 amino acids. With 0 bases removed from V and 7 bases from J, the gap between germline ends came to 8 bases. This CDR3 is CASSLGTGQPQHF. The DNA of the CDR3 is TGTGCCAGCAGCTTGGGTACCGGGCAGCCCCAGCATTTT. The entire variable domain, with the rest obtained from reference TRBV5-6 and TRBJ1-5, is as follows: DAGVTQSPTHLIKTRGQQVTLRCSPKSGHDTVSWYQQALGQGPQFIFQYYEEEERQRGNFPDRFSGHQFPNYSSELNVNALLLGDSALYLCASSLGTGQPQHFGDGTRLSIL.

The genes are TRBV7-9 and TRBJ2-5; D gene unclear. This CDR3 contains 11 residues. The V end was cut by 5 bases, the J end by 5 bases, with 6 bases between. The germline CDR1 and CDR2 sequences are SEHNR and FQNEAQ (reference sequence). The CDR3 nucleotides read TGTGCCAGCAGCGTTCTGGAGACCCAGTACTTC. Protein sequence: CASSVLETQYF.

The chain couples TRBV27 to TRBJ2-7; maybe TRBD2 (5 bases). CDR3 length: 14 residues. Germline values: CDR1 MNHEY, CDR2 SMNVEV (reference sequence). Trimming removed 4 bases from V and 3 bases from J, with 13 bases in between. The CDR3 bases are TGTGCCAGCAGTTCAGGACTGATGGACTACGAGCAGTACTTC. Its translation: CASSSGLMDYEQYF.

The rearrangement uses TRBV6-5 and TRBJ1-1; TRBD1 is a possible D gene (5 bases). This CDR3 region has 14 residues. The germline V gene has CDR1 MNHEY and CDR2 SVGAGI. V was cut by 4 bases and J by 5 bases, with 14 bases left in between. Here the CDR3 reads CASSWTGGGTEAFF. CDR3 DNA: TGTGCCAGCAGTTGGACGGGGGGTGGAACTGAAGCTTTCTTT.

This chain joins TRBV7-8 and TRBJ1-4; 10 nucleotides align to TRBD1. The trim removed 4 bases at V and 2 bases at J, leaving 7 bases unmatched. The germline CDR1 and CDR2 sequences are SGHVS and FQNEAQ. CDR3 length: 17 residues. In DNA, the CDR3 is TGTGCCAGCAGCTCCGGGACAGGGGTCCTCACTAATGAAAAACTGTTTTTT. It encodes CASSSGTGVLTNEKLFF.